The source of this TCR beta chain is a study of blood T cell repertoires in COVID-19. About the research overall: Spain, Italy and the United States supplied samples that represented acute and convalescent COVID-19. Sample material is recorded as cDNA or gDNA derived from T cells, B-cell-depleted T cells, or PBMCs.

All enrollees were roughly 18 to 90 years old and from some 24 US areas. V dropped 5 bases and J dropped 5 bases, with 14 bases sitting between them. Germline lookup yields CDR1 SGHTS and CDR2 YDEGEE. This CDR3 spans 14 amino acids. As processed by the authors: How many nucleated cells were present was estimated from reference gene primer amplification. Clones were read by immunoSEQ multiplex PCR, and TCRdb kept only the in-frame ones, dropping some. V and J calls and clone size are those listed in that table; D and trimming were worked out from the DNA. The table includes 150,000 to 200,000 clones, 75% to 90% detected once.

This receptor was identified in a woman aged 55-70 years who had recovered from COVID-19. Sequencing input: PBMCs or T cells enriched from blood (not recorded which). The V and J genes are TRBV5-8 and TRBJ2-1; tentatively, D is TRBD1 (6 bases). This CDR3 reads CASRNRVGNNEQFF. For the CDR3, the DNA is TGTGCCAGCAGGAACAGGGTAGGGAACAATGAGCAGTTCTTC.